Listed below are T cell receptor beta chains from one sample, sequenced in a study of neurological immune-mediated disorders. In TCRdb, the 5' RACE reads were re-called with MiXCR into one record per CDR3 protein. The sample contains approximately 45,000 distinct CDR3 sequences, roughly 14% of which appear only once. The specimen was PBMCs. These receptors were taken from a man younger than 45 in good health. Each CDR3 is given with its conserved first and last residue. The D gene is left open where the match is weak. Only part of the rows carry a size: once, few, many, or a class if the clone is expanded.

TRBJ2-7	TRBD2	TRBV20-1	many	TGCAGTGCTAGAACCGGGACTAGCGGCTCCTACGAGCAGTACTTC	CSARTGTSGSYEQYF
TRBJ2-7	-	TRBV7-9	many	TGTGCCAGCAGCTTAGCGGTCCATAGCTCCTACGAGCAGTACTTC	CASSLAVHSSYEQYF
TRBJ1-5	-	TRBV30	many	TGTGCCTGGACCGAGAATAGCAATCAGCCCCAGCATTTT	CAWTENSNQPQHF
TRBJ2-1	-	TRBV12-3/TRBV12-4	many	TGTGCCAGCAGATCCCGACCCCGCAATGAGCAGTTCTTC	CASRSRPRNEQFF
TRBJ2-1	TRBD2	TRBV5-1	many	TGCGCCAGCAGCTTGCGACTAGCGGGAGAACGCTACAATGAGCAGTTCTTC	CASSLRLAGERYNEQFF
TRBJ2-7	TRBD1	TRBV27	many	TGTGCCAGCAATTTGGACAGGGCGCACGAGCAGTACTTC	CASNLDRAHEQYF
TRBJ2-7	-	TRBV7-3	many	TGTGCCAGCAGCTTATTCCCAGGGGCCTACGAGCAGTACTTC	CASSLFPGAYEQYF
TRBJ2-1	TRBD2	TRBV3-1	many	TGTGCCAGCAGCCAAGAGGGTCTGGCGGGAGAAGGAATCTTCTTC	CASSQEGLAGEGIFF
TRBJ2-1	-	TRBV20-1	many	TGCAGTCCCAAACCGGGACACCGATACAATGAGCAGTTCTTC	CSPKPGHRYNEQFF
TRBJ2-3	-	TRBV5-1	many	TGCGCCAGCAGCTGGGGTAGCAGGGATACGCAGTATTTT	CASSWGSRDTQYF
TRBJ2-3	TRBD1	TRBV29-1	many	TGCAGCATCGCCGGGACAGCCACTACAGATACGCAGTATTTT	CSIAGTATTDTQYF
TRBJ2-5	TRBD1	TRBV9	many	TGTGCCAGCAGCCCACGGATCGACAGGGCCGAGACCCAGTACTTC	CASSPRIDRAETQYF
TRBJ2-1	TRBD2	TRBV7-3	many	TGTGCCAGCAGCTCCCTAGCGGGAGGGGTAAACAATGAGCAGTTCTTC	CASSSLAGGVNNEQFF
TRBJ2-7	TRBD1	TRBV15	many	TGTGCCACCAGCAGGGACAGGGGGCGCCTAACTTACGAGCAGTACTTC	CATSRDRGRLTYEQYF
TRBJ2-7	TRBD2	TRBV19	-	TGTGCCAGTTCGGGGGGGATTACCTACGAGCAGTGCTTC	CASSGGITYEQCF
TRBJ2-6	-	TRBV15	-	TGTGCCACCAGCAGAGACCCCGGCAGTTCTGGGGCCAACGTCCTGACTTTC	CATSRDPGSSGANVLTF
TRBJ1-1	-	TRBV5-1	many	TGCGCCAGCAGCTTGGGACAGATGAACACTGAAGCTTTCTTT	CASSLGQMNTEAFF
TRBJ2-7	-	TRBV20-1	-	TGCAGTGCTAGACGGATCAGCAGGATCGAGCAGTACTTC	CSARRISRIEQYF
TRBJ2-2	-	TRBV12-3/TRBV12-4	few	TGTGCCAGCAGGTCTAGGACTACCGCGAACACCGGGGAGCTGTTTTTT	CASRSRTTANTGELFF
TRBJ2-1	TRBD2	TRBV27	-	TGTGCCAGCAGTCCGGCTAGCGGGACCCTTCTCTCCTACAATGAGCAGTTCTTC	CASSPASGTLLSYNEQFF
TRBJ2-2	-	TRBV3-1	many	TGTGCCAGCAGCCAACCGCCTAACACCGGGGAGCTGTTTTTT	CASSQPPNTGELFF
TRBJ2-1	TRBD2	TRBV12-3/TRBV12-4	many	TGTGCCAGCAGTAGGACTAGCGCCTTGTACAATGAGCAGTTCTTC	CASSRTSALYNEQFF
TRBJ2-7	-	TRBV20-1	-	TGCAGTGCTAGCTTGGGGGGGCGTGGAATGGACGAGCAGTACTTC	CSASLGGRGMDEQYF
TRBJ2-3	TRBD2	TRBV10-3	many	TGTGCCATCAGCAGACTAGCGGGAGAAGGGGGCACAGATACGCAGTATTTT	CAISRLAGEGGTDTQYF
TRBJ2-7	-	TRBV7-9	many	TGTGCCAGCAGCTTATATAGGGGCATCAGCTCCTACGAGCAGTACTTC	CASSLYRGISSYEQYF
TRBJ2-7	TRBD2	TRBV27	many	TGTGCCAGCAGGAGAGATACTAGCGGGATTACCTACGAGCAGTACTTC	CASRRDTSGITYEQYF
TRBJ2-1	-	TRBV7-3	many	TGTGCCAGCAGCTTAACAATTAGCTCTTACAATGAGCAGTTCTTC	CASSLTISSYNEQFF
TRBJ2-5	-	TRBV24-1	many	TGTGCCACCAGTGACCAAGATCCGGGACAACAAGAGACCCAGTACTTC	CATSDQDPGQQETQYF
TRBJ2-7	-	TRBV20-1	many	TGCAGTGCTCCCCGGAATGACGAGCAGTACTTC	CSAPRNDEQYF
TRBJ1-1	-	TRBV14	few	TGTGCCAGCAGCCAAGCTCACAGGGTCACTGAAGCTTTCTTT	CASSQAHRVTEAFF
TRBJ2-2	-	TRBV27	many	TGTGCCAGCAGTCCTAATACACCGGGACCTAACACCGGGGAGCTGTTTTTT	CASSPNTPGPNTGELFF
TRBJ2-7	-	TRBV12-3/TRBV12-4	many	TGTGCCAGCAGTTTAGGGCATATCTACGAGCAGTACTTC	CASSLGHIYEQYF
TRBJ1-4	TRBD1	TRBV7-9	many	TGTGCCAGCAGCCCACTGGGACAGGGTAATGAAAAACTGTTTTTT	CASSPLGQGNEKLFF
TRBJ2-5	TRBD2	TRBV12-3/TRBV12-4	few	TGTGCCAGCAGTTTTGGCGGGAGTGCGCAAGAGACCCAGTACTTC	CASSFGGSAQETQYF
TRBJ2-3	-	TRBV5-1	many	TGCGCCAGCAGCTTGGACACTCCTAGCACAGATACGCAGTATTTT	CASSLDTPSTDTQYF
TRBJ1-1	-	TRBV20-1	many	TGCAGTGCTAGAAACCCCGTGGCAGAGAACACTGAAGCTTTCTTT	CSARNPVAENTEAFF
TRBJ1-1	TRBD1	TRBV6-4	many	TGTGCCAGCAGTGAACAGGGGGGGTCGTCCGAAGCTTTCTTT	CASSEQGGSSEAFF
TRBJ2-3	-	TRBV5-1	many	TGCGCCAGCAGCTTTCGATCGGTCGGCGGAATTAGCCCCGGCACAGATACGCAGTATTTT	CASSFRSVGGISPGTDTQYF
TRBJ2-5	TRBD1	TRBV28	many	TGTGCCAGCTCAGCACAGGGGTCAGGAGAGACCCAGTACTTC	CASSAQGSGETQYF
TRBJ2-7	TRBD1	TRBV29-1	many	TGCAGCGCCGCGGGACAGGGGTTGGACGTGGGGGGGTACGGGCAGTACTTC	CSAAGQGLDVGGYGQYF
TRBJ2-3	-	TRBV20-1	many	TGCAGTGCAACCCGCCGTTCGCTAGATACGCAGTATTTT	CSATRRSLDTQYF
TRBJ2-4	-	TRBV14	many	TGTGCCAGCAGCCAAGATCGAAGGGACATTCAGTACTTC	CASSQDRRDIQYF
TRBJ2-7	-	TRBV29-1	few	TGCAGCGTGGCCCCGGGCAGGGGCTACGAGCAGTACTTC	CSVAPGRGYEQYF
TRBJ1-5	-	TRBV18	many	TGTGCCAGCTCACCAACCGGAGGCAATCAGCCCCAGCATTTT	CASSPTGGNQPQHF
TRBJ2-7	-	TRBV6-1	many	TGTGCCAGCAGTGAAACCCAAAAATACGAGCAGTACTTC	CASSETQKYEQYF
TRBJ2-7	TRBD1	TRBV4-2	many	TGTGCCAGCAGCCCGACAGGGGGGCGCGAGCAGTACTTC	CASSPTGGREQYF
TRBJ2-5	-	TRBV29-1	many	TGCAGCGTTGTTGCTCGCCGAGGGGAGACCCAGTACTTC	CSVVARRGETQYF
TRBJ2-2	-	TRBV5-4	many	TGTGCCAGCAGAGATGCCGGCGTTACGAACACCGGGGAGCTGTTTTTT	CASRDAGVTNTGELFF
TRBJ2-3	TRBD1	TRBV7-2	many	TGTGCCAGCAGCTGGGAGGGACAGGGGTTAGATACGCAGTATTTT	CASSWEGQGLDTQYF
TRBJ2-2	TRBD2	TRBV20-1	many	TGCAGTGCTTTTAGCGGGAGGGTTACCGGGGAGCTGTTTTTT	CSAFSGRVTGELFF
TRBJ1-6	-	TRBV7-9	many	TGTGCCAGCAGCTCATTAGGACATTTCTGGTCACCCCTCCACTTT	CASSSLGHFWSPLHF
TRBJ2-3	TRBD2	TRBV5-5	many	TGTGCCAGCAGCCTACAACTAGCGGGAAGCACAGATACGCAGTATTTT	CASSLQLAGSTDTQYF
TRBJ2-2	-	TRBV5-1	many	TGCGCCAGCAGCCCCCGGGACGCGAACACCGGGGAGCTGTTTTTT	CASSPRDANTGELFF
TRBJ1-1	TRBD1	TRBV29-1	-	TGCATTGAGTACAGGGGGTTAACTGAAGCTTTCTTT	CIEYRGLTEAFF
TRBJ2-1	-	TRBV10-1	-	TGCGCCAGCAGTGAAGTAGCGGATCAGAATGAGCAGTTCTTC	CASSEVADQNEQFF
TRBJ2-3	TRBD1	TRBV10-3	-	TGTGTCAGTAACACAGGGGCCAGCACAGATACGCTGTATTTT	CVSNTGASTDTLYF
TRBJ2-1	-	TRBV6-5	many	TGTGCCAGCAGTCAACAGGGAGCGGTTAACAATGAGCAGTTCTTC	CASSQQGAVNNEQFF
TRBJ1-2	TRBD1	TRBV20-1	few	TGCAGTGCTAGAGTCGCGGGGACAGTCCAAAGTAGTGGGGGCTACACCTTC	CSARVAGTVQSSGGYTF
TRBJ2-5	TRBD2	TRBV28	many	TGTGCCAGCAGCCCCATTCTGGCTAGCGGCCAAGAGACCCAGTACTTC	CASSPILASGQETQYF
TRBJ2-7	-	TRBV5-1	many	TGCGCCAGCAGCTTCGCAGGGAAAAACGAGCAGTACTTC	CASSFAGKNEQYF